Described below is a single T cell receptor (beta chain) sequence and its context. Its antigen is currently unknown. As defined, naive CD8 cells were CD45RO-negative and positively selected for CCR7, with terminally differentiated effector memory CD45RA+ cells excluded. This sample was included in a study of shared clonotypes between healthy human individuals. Study results and limitations: Sequencing depth was a factor that was expected to affect clonotype sharing among donors.

Germline assignment: CDR1 SGHKS and CDR2 YYEKEE (reference sequence). With 4 bases clipped from V and 2 bases from J, the junction kept 11 bases outside the gene matches. This CDR3 spans 16 amino acids. Clones were read by immunoSEQ multiplex PCR, and TCRdb kept only the in-frame ones, dropping some. In the table there are about 2.1 million clones, 93% of which are singletons. The clonotype originates from a man aged 18 to 29 in good health. Some clones in this sample may be carry-over from other donors' samples. Material for sequencing was naive CD8+ T cells from PBMCs. The chain couples TRBV5-5 to TRBJ2-5; 7 bases are shared with TRBD2. The CDR3 DNA follows: TGTGCCAGCAGCCCCTTGGGGGAGGGCATTCAAGAGACCCAGTACTTC. Protein sequence: CASSPLGEGIQETQYF.